The clone carrying this T cell receptor (beta chain) was picked up one time. Different DNA sequences within this sample yield the same CDR3. These data come from a study of blood T cell repertoires in COVID-19. At the level of the study: Italy, Spain and the United States were the sources of the convalescent and acute COVID-19 samples. The cDNA or gDNA used as material had been derived from T cells, B-cell-depleted T cells, or PBMCs.

Assay: immunoSEQ multiplex PCR; the TCRdb copy retains only in-frame clones and omits some. Of about 120,000 clones listed, about 86% are singletons. This CDR3 region has 12 residues. The germline V gene has CDR1 LNHDA and CDR2 SQIVND (reference sequence). V lost 2 bases to trimming and J lost 8 bases; unmatched junction nucleotides: 2. This TCR derives from a woman aged 45-60 years with acute or convalescent COVID-19. The material sequenced was peripheral blood. The chain uses TRBV19 and TRBJ1-2; 7 nucleotides line up with TRBD1. In nucleotides, the CDR3 is TGTGCCAGTAGTATACAGGGGGGCGGCTACACCTTC. Translated, it gives CASSIQGGGYTF.